This note documents a single TCR beta chain sequence. This sample was taken from a study of blood T cell repertoires in COVID-19. Study overall: The study drew acute and convalescent COVID-19 samples from the United States, Italy and Spain.

Authors' methods: The assay estimated nucleated cells by amplifying reference gene primers. Assay used: immunoSEQ multiplex PCR; TCRdb lists only in-frame clones, some missing. V and J calls and clone size are those listed in that table; D and trimming were worked out from the DNA. The sample has approximately 200,000 clones, around nine tenths seen once. The V gene lost 5 bases and the J gene lost 3 bases, with 3 bases spanning the gap. The CDR3 totals 11 residues. Per germline, CDR1 SGHTA and CDR2 FQGNSA. This sequence joins TRBV7-2 and TRBJ2-3; D unclear. This receptor was taken from a man aged 60 to 75 who had recovered from COVID-19. The sequencing input was peripheral blood. The CDR3 DNA is TGTGCCAGCAGCCCGACAGATACGCAGTATTTT. Protein: CASSPTDTQYF.